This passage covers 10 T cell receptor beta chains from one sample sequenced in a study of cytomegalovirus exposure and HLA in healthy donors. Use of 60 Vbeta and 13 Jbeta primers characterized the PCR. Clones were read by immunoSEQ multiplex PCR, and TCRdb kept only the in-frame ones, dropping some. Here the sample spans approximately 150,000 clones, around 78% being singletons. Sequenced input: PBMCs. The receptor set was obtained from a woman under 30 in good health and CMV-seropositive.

CDR3 coding DNA: TGCGCCAGCAGCCCGGACAGGGCGCACGAGCAGTACTTC. Translation: CASSPDRAHEQYF. V gene TRBV5-1 combines with J gene TRBJ2-7; 8 nucleotides match TRBD1. Germline assignment: CDR1 SGHRS and CDR2 YFSETQ. The CDR3 extends over 13 amino acids. Trimming at V came to 4 bases and at J to 5 bases, leaving 5 bases not matched to a gene.

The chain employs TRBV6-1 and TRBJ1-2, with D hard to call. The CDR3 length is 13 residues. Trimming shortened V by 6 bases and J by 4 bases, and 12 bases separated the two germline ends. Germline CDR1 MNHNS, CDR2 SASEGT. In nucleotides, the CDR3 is TGTGCCAGCAGGGCTAAAGCGGGCTATGGCTACACCTTC. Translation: CASRAKAGYGYTF.

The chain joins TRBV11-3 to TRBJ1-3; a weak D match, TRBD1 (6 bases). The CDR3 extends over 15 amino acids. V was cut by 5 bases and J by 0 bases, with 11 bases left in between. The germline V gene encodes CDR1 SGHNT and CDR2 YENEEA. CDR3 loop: CASSEQGSSGNTIYF. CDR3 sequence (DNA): TGTGCCAGCAGCGAACAGGGCAGCTCTGGAAACACCATATATTTT.

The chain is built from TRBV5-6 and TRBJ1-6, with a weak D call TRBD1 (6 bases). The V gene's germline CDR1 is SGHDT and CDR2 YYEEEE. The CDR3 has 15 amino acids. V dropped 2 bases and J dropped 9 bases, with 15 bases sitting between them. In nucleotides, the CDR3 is TGTGCCAGCAGCTTTGAGGGGGGGGTCATTTCACCCCTCCACTTT. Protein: CASSFEGGVISPLHF.

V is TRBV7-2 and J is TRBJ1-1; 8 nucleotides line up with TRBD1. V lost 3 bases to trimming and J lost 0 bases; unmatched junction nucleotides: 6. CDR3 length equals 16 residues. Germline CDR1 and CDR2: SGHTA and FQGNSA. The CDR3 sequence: CASSFTGDRLNTEAFF. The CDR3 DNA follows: TGTGCCAGCAGCTTTACGGGGGACAGGTTGAACACTGAAGCTTTCTTT.

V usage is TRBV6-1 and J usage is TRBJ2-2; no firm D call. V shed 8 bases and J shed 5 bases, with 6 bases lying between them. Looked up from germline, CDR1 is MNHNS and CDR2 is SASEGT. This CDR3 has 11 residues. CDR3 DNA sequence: TGTGCCAGCCAGGAAACCGGGGAGCTGTTTTTT. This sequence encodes CASQETGELFF.

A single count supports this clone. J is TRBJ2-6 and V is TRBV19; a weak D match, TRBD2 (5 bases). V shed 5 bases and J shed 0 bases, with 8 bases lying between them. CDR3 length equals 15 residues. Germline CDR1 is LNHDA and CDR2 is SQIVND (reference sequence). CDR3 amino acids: CASSHGNSGANVLTF. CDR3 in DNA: TGTGCCAGTAGTCACGGGAACTCTGGGGCCAACGTCCTGACTTTC.

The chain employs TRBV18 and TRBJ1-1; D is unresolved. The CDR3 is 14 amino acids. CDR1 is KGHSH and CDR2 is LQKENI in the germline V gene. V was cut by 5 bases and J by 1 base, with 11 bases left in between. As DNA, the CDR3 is TGTGCCAGCTCAATTTCTCAGGAGAACACTGAAGCTTTCTTT. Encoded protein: CASSISQENTEAFF.

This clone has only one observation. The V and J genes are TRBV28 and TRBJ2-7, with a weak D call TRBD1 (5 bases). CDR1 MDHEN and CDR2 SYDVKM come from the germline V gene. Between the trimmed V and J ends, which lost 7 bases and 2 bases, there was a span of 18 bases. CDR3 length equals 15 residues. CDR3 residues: CASTQPSGRAYEQYF. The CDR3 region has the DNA TGTGCCAGCACTCAACCCTCGGGCAGGGCCTACGAGCAGTACTTC.

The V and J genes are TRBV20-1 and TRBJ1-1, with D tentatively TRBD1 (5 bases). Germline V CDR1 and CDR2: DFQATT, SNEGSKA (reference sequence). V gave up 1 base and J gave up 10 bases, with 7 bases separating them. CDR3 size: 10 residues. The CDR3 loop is CSARVGGAFF. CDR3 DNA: TGCAGTGCTAGAGTGGGGGGAGCTTTCTTT.